One T cell receptor beta chain is described in this entry. What it recognizes is unknown. This specimen includes other DNA sequences encoding the same CDR3. This sample was included in a study of cytomegalovirus exposure and HLA in healthy donors. The CDR3 contains 13 residues. The germline V gene has CDR1 LNHNV and CDR2 YYDKDF (reference sequence). V was shortened by 0 bases and J by 13 bases, with 15 bases between the two germline ends. PCR involved 60 Vbeta and 13 Jbeta primers. The table came from immunoSEQ multiplex PCR; TCRdb's copy has only in-frame clones and leaves some out. The sample yields some 98,000 clones, about 80% seen once. Study observations and caveats: Trimming of TCR beta V- and J-genes showed a link, identified in a later analysis, to a missense DCLRE1C variant. A later analysis showed TCR association rates differing by HLA locus, peaking at DRB1 and lowest at HLA-C.

This TCR came from a human donor in good health. Sample: PBMCs. The gene calls are TRBV15 and TRBJ1-2; the D gene is possibly TRBD1 (5 bases). The CDR3 reads CATSREVKEGCTF. In DNA, the CDR3 is TGTGCCACCAGCAGAGAAGTTAAGGAGGGGTGCACCTTC.